Presented here are 5 T cell receptor beta chains from one specimen sequenced in a study of human T cells and chemical hapten exposure. This sample's time point: patch test 1, 2 weeks after DPC sensitization. Documented treatment: therapeutic diphenylcyclopropenone sensitization with weekly scalp DPC. TCRdb reanalysed the RACE reads using MiXCR and keeps one entry per CDR3 protein. This table has fewer than 100,000 distinct CDR3 sequences, about 12% appearing once. The sample consisted of whole blood, taken in connection with sensitization to the hapten diphenylcyclopropenone (DPC). Receptors originate from a woman aged 60 to 75 with alopecia areata. Some clones in this sample may be carry-over from other donors' samples.

This clonotype has more than one count but fewer than ten. The CDR3 DNA reads TGTGCCAGCAGTTCCACCCTACACAGTACCCAAGAGACCCAGTACTTC. Protein sequence: CASSSTLHSTQETQYF. The chain has TRBV12-3 or TRBV12-4 and TRBJ2-5; D ambiguous. CDR3 length: 16 residues. V dropped 4 bases and J dropped 1 base, with 16 bases sitting between them.

The chain employs TRBV4-1 and TRBJ2-2; no definite D call. CDR3 length: 13 amino acids. Per the germline V gene, CDR1 is MGHRA and CDR2 is YSYEKL. Trimming pared 0 bases from V and 9 bases from J, leaving 8 bases between. The CDR3 DNA sequence: TGCGCCAGCAGCCAAGACCCTGCGAGGGAGCTGTTTTTT. It is translated as CASSQDPARELFF.

This clonotype was counted many times. This chain connects TRBV7-2 to TRBJ1-1, with a possible D match to TRBD1 (5 bases). Deletions cut 9 bases from V and 0 bases from J, with 11 bases between. This CDR3 is built from 13 residues. Germline V CDR1 and CDR2: SGHTA, FQGNSA. The CDR3 is CASKGQLNTEAFF. The CDR3 DNA is TGTGCCAGTAAGGGGCAGTTGAACACTGAAGCTTTCTTT.

In this sample, this clonotype turned up a few times. The genes are TRBV7-9 and TRBJ1-3, with D unclear. The germline V gene encodes CDR1 SEHNR and CDR2 FQNEAQ (reference sequence). With 0 bases removed from V and 8 bases from J, the gap between germline ends came to 11 bases. The CDR3 loop spans 14 amino acids. The DNA for the CDR3 is TGTGCCAGCAGCTTAGCGGTGTTGGTTCACACCATATATTTT. Amino acid sequence: CASSLAVLVHTIYF.

This clonotype was recorded at least ten times. The gene calls are TRBV18 and TRBJ1-3; unclear D gene. The CDR3 runs 16 residues. Germline V lookup: CDR1 KGHSH, CDR2 LQKENI. The V end was cut by 2 bases, the J end by 2 bases, with 13 bases between. The CDR3, as DNA: TGTGCCAGCTCACCAAGCGTAGGACGGGCTGGAAACACCATATATTTT. Translation: CASSPSVGRAGNTIYF. Using reference TRBV18 and TRBJ1-3 for the parts outside the CDR3, the full variable domain is NAGVMQNPRHLVRRRGQEARLRCSPMKGHSHVYWYRQLPEEGLKFMVYLQKENIIDESGMPKERFSAEFPKEGPSILRIQQVVRGDSAAYFCASSPSVGRAGNTIYFGEGSWLTVV.